This T cell receptor (beta chain) was captured by sequencing in a study of CXCR3-negative and CXCR3-positive naive CD8 T cells. Study findings and constraints: Against CXCR3-negative naive cells, CXCR3-positive naive cells showed more hydrophobic TRB CDR3s. Cryopreserved cells partially lost CXCR3 expression, and fresh PBMCs were used in most assays.

This CDR3 is built from 18 residues. CDR1 is SGHRS and CDR2 is YFSETQ in the germline V gene. In regard to this clonotype: Its antigen is still unknown.

Carrying UMI labels, the TRB cDNA libraries were prepared through 5' RACE. TCRdb re-called the 5' RACE reads and catalogs CDR3 proteins one per entry, DNA excluded. The specimen's table records some 150,000 distinct CDR3 sequences. The sequenced sample consisted of naive CXCR3+ CD8+ T cells from blood. Regarding subset: CD45RO-CCR7+CD27+CD95- naive CD8+ T cells expressing CXCR3 (TNR3+). V and J are TRBV5-1 and TRBJ2-3. This TCR derives from a human donor in good health. Some clones in this sample may be carry-over from other donors' samples. CDR3 loop: CASSSHASAFLPRNTQYF.